These T cell receptor beta chains were read from a single sample in a study of cytomegalovirus exposure and HLA in healthy donors. The repertoire was sequenced with immunoSEQ multiplex PCR; TCRdb's copy has only in-frame clones and lacks some. The sample includes 75,000 to 80,000 clones, about 76% seen only once; the top ten take 9.5% to 13%. Sequencing was carried out using PBMCs. These receptors all stem from a male donor in good health and CMV-seropositive. Each CDR3 is given with its conserved first and last residue. The order of the fields is CDR3 protein, CDR3 DNA, V gene, clone size, D gene, J gene. D genes are given only for firm matches. Clone size is given for some rows only: seen once, a few or many times, or a class if the clone is expanded.

cdr3_aa: CASSHPTRRETQYF
cdr3_nt: TGCGCCAGCAGCCACCCCACTAGAAGGGAGACCCAGTACTTC
v_call: TRBV4-1
clone_size: .
d_call: .
j_call: TRBJ2-5

cdr3_aa: CASRIAGGGTDTQYF
cdr3_nt: TGCGCCAGCAGAATAGCAGGGGGCGGCACAGATACGCAGTATTTT
v_call: TRBV10-2
clone_size: .
d_call: TRBD1
j_call: TRBJ2-3

cdr3_aa: CASSRDRAQNEKLFF
cdr3_nt: TGTGCCAGCAGTAGGGACAGGGCCCAAAATGAAAAACTGTTTTTT
v_call: TRBV6-5
clone_size: .
d_call: TRBD1
j_call: TRBJ1-4

cdr3_aa: CAWSGQGFDTQYF
cdr3_nt: TGTGCCTGGAGTGGACAGGGGTTTGATACTCAGTACTTC
v_call: TRBV30
clone_size: .
d_call: TRBD1
j_call: TRBJ2-7

cdr3_aa: CASRGDRGYEQYF
cdr3_nt: TGTGCCAGCAGGGGGGACAGGGGCTACGAGCAGTACTTC
v_call: TRBV2
clone_size: .
d_call: TRBD1
j_call: TRBJ2-7

cdr3_aa: CAWSWAVGNTEAFF
cdr3_nt: TGTGCCTGGAGTTGGGCAGTCGGGAACACTGAAGCTTTCTTT
v_call: TRBV30
clone_size: .
d_call: .
j_call: TRBJ1-1

cdr3_aa: CSATAADTQYF
cdr3_nt: TGCAGTGCTACGGCGGCAGATACGCAGTATTTT
v_call: TRBV20-1
clone_size: .
d_call: .
j_call: TRBJ2-3

cdr3_aa: CASSRGQGGIYGYTF
cdr3_nt: TGCGCCAGCAGCCGTGGACAGGGCGGCATCTATGGCTACACCTTC
v_call: TRBV5-1
clone_size: .
d_call: TRBD1
j_call: TRBJ1-2

cdr3_aa: CASSLAGVLGEQFF
cdr3_nt: TGTGCCAGCTCACTAGCGGGAGTGTTAGGTGAGCAGTTCTTC
v_call: TRBV18
clone_size: .
d_call: TRBD2
j_call: TRBJ2-1

cdr3_aa: CASSSSGVPNGYTF
cdr3_nt: TGTGCCAGCAGCTCGAGCGGGGTTCCAAATGGCTACACCTTC
v_call: TRBV7-9
clone_size: .
d_call: .
j_call: TRBJ1-2

cdr3_aa: CASSLAGQLNTEAFF
cdr3_nt: TGTGCCAGCAGCTTGGCGGGACAGTTGAACACTGAAGCTTTCTTT
v_call: TRBV5-5
clone_size: few
d_call: TRBD1
j_call: TRBJ1-1

cdr3_aa: CASSPRGGDQPQHF
cdr3_nt: TGTGCCAGCAGCCCAAGGGGTGGGGATCAGCCCCAGCATTTT
v_call: TRBV7-3
clone_size: .
d_call: .
j_call: TRBJ1-5

cdr3_aa: CASSLGQGYNSPLHF
cdr3_nt: TGTGCCAGCAGCTTAGGACAGGGGTACAATTCACCCCTCCACTTT
v_call: TRBV7-8
clone_size: .
d_call: TRBD1
j_call: TRBJ1-6

cdr3_aa: CASSQSMARGTEAFF
cdr3_nt: TGTGCCAGCAGCCAAAGTATGGCAAGAGGCACTGAAGCTTTCTTT
v_call: TRBV14
clone_size: .
d_call: .
j_call: TRBJ1-1

cdr3_aa: CASRSRDRLSTDTQYF
cdr3_nt: TGTGCCAGCCGGTCTCGGGACAGGCTTAGCACAGATACGCAGTATTTT
v_call: TRBV19
clone_size: .
d_call: TRBD1
j_call: TRBJ2-3

cdr3_aa: CASSLLGGNNEQFF
cdr3_nt: TGTGCCAGCAGCTTATTGGGGGGGAACAATGAGCAGTTCTTC
v_call: TRBV7-2
clone_size: .
d_call: TRBD2
j_call: TRBJ2-1

cdr3_aa: CAWSWQFNTEAFF
cdr3_nt: TGTGCCTGGAGTTGGCAGTTCAACACTGAAGCTTTCTTT
v_call: TRBV30
clone_size: .
d_call: .
j_call: TRBJ1-1

cdr3_aa: CSVGSVVTENTDTQYF
cdr3_nt: TGCAGCGTTGGCTCGGTGGTGACAGAGAACACAGATACGCAGTATTTT
v_call: TRBV29-1
clone_size: .
d_call: .
j_call: TRBJ2-3

cdr3_aa: CASSVAGGPHEQYF
cdr3_nt: TGTGCCAGCAGCGTAGCGGGAGGGCCCCACGAGCAGTACTTC
v_call: TRBV9
clone_size: few
d_call: TRBD2
j_call: TRBJ2-7

cdr3_aa: CASSVGQGGTGYTF
cdr3_nt: TGTGCCAGCAGCGTAGGGCAGGGCGGGACTGGCTACACCTTC
v_call: TRBV9
clone_size: .
d_call: .
j_call: TRBJ1-2

cdr3_aa: CASSFGVRTGFNQPQHF
cdr3_nt: TGTGCCAGCAGTTTTGGGGTTAGAACAGGGTTCAATCAGCCCCAGCATTTT
v_call: TRBV28
clone_size: .
d_call: .
j_call: TRBJ1-5

cdr3_aa: CASSDTGRDEKLFF
cdr3_nt: TGTGCCAGCTCAGACACAGGGCGGGATGAAAAACTGTTTTTT
v_call: TRBV18
clone_size: .
d_call: .
j_call: TRBJ1-4

cdr3_aa: CASSIMPGNSPLHF
cdr3_nt: TGTGCCAGTAGTATTATGCCGGGGAATTCACCCCTCCACTTT
v_call: TRBV19
clone_size: once
d_call: .
j_call: TRBJ1-6

cdr3_aa: CSSSLASTDTYGYTF
cdr3_nt: TGTTCCAGCAGCTTGGCTTCCACAGACACCTATGGCTACACCTTC
v_call: TRBV7-9
clone_size: .
d_call: .
j_call: TRBJ1-2

cdr3_aa: CASSEIYKETQYF
cdr3_nt: TGCGCCAGCAGTGAGATATACAAGGAGACCCAGTACTTC
v_call: TRBV10-2
clone_size: .
d_call: .
j_call: TRBJ2-5

cdr3_aa: CASTTGHVQNYGYTF
cdr3_nt: TGTGCCAGCACCACAGGACATGTCCAAAACTATGGCTACACCTTC
v_call: TRBV11-2
clone_size: .
d_call: .
j_call: TRBJ1-2

cdr3_aa: CASSEGYSWVEQFF
cdr3_nt: TGTGCCAGCAGTGAGGGCTACAGTTGGGTTGAGCAGTTCTTC
v_call: TRBV2
clone_size: .
d_call: .
j_call: TRBJ2-1

cdr3_aa: CASSLTSGGIQETQYF
cdr3_nt: TGCGCCAGCAGCTTGACTAGCGGGGGTATCCAAGAGACCCAGTACTTC
v_call: TRBV5-1
clone_size: .
d_call: TRBD2
j_call: TRBJ2-5

cdr3_aa: CASSMSSYEQYF
cdr3_nt: TGTGCCAGCAGCATGAGCTCCTACGAGCAGTACTTC
v_call: TRBV5-6
clone_size: .
d_call: .
j_call: TRBJ2-7

cdr3_aa: CASSQGLSGANVLTF
cdr3_nt: TGTGCCAGCTCACAGGGGCTCTCTGGGGCCAACGTCCTGACTTTC
v_call: TRBV2
clone_size: .
d_call: TRBD1
j_call: TRBJ2-6

cdr3_aa: CASSSQPGQGHGYTF
cdr3_nt: TGTGCCAGCAGCTCCCAGCCGGGACAGGGCCATGGCTACACCTTC
v_call: TRBV7-3
clone_size: .
d_call: TRBD1
j_call: TRBJ1-2

cdr3_aa: CASSLTAGRTEAFF
cdr3_nt: TGCGCCAGCAGCTTAACAGCGGGCAGGACTGAAGCTTTCTTT
v_call: TRBV5-1
clone_size: .
d_call: .
j_call: TRBJ1-1

cdr3_aa: CAISELFREGNEQFF
cdr3_nt: TGTGCCATCAGTGAATTATTCAGGGAGGGCAATGAGCAGTTCTTC
v_call: TRBV10-3
clone_size: once
d_call: TRBD2
j_call: TRBJ2-1

cdr3_aa: CASSPLGVGQGNTGELFF
cdr3_nt: TGTGCCAGCAGTCCGCTAGGCGTGGGGCAGGGGAACACCGGGGAGCTGTTTTTT
v_call: TRBV27
clone_size: once
d_call: .
j_call: TRBJ2-2

cdr3_aa: CASSTGQSSGNTIYF
cdr3_nt: TGCGCCAGCAGCACAGGACAAAGCTCTGGAAACACCATATATTTT
v_call: TRBV5-1
clone_size: few
d_call: .
j_call: TRBJ1-3

cdr3_aa: CASSLVVLNTEAFF
cdr3_nt: TGCGCCAGCAGCTTGGTTGTATTGAACACTGAAGCTTTCTTT
v_call: TRBV5-1
clone_size: .
d_call: .
j_call: TRBJ1-1

cdr3_aa: CASSHSGGSTDTQYF
cdr3_nt: TGTGCCAGCAGCCATAGCGGGGGTAGCACAGATACGCAGTATTTT
v_call: TRBV7-2
clone_size: .
d_call: TRBD2
j_call: TRBJ2-3

cdr3_aa: CASSTGGSHQPQHF
cdr3_nt: TGTGCCAGCAGCACAGGGGGGAGTCATCAGCCCCAGCATTTT
v_call: TRBV7-9
clone_size: few
d_call: TRBD1
j_call: TRBJ1-5

cdr3_aa: CASSETSGLAKNIQYF
cdr3_nt: TGTGCCAGCAGCGAGACTAGCGGGTTAGCCAAAAACATTCAGTACTTC
v_call: TRBV6-6
clone_size: .
d_call: TRBD2
j_call: TRBJ2-4

cdr3_aa: CASSPPTSGGYNEQFF
cdr3_nt: TGTGCCAGCTCACCACCTACTAGCGGGGGTTACAATGAGCAGTTCTTC
v_call: TRBV18
clone_size: .
d_call: TRBD2
j_call: TRBJ2-1

cdr3_aa: CASSQDPRLAGGVTGELFF
cdr3_nt: TGTGCCAGCAGCCAAGACCCCCGACTAGCGGGGGGAGTTACCGGGGAGCTGTTTTTT
v_call: TRBV4-2
clone_size: .
d_call: TRBD2
j_call: TRBJ2-2

cdr3_aa: CASSLAGLLQETQYF
cdr3_nt: TGTGCCAGCAGTTTAGCGGGACTTCTCCAAGAGACCCAGTACTTC
v_call: TRBV27
clone_size: .
d_call: .
j_call: TRBJ2-5

cdr3_aa: CASSSVRGEQYF
cdr3_nt: TGCGCCAGCAGCTCGGTGCGCGGCGAGCAGTACTTC
v_call: TRBV5-1
clone_size: .
d_call: .
j_call: TRBJ2-7

cdr3_aa: CASSPTGSGNTIYF
cdr3_nt: TGTGCCAGCAGCCCTACAGGGAGCGGAAACACCATATATTTT
v_call: TRBV7-3
clone_size: .
d_call: .
j_call: TRBJ1-3

cdr3_aa: CASSRNRGTEAFF
cdr3_nt: TGTGCCAGCAGCCGAAACAGGGGAACTGAAGCTTTCTTT
v_call: TRBV5-5
clone_size: few
d_call: TRBD1
j_call: TRBJ1-1

cdr3_aa: CASRLAAASLQQYF
cdr3_nt: TGTGCCAGCCGCTTAGCGGCGGCTAGTTTGCAACAGTACTTC
v_call: TRBV2
clone_size: .
d_call: .
j_call: TRBJ2-7

cdr3_aa: CASHSGVNTGELFF
cdr3_nt: TGTGCCAGCCATTCAGGGGTTAACACCGGGGAGCTGTTTTTT
v_call: TRBV2
clone_size: few
d_call: .
j_call: TRBJ2-2

cdr3_aa: CARDSNSPLHF
cdr3_nt: TGTGCCAGGGACAGTAATTCACCCCTCCACTTT
v_call: TRBV6-4
clone_size: .
d_call: .
j_call: TRBJ1-6

cdr3_aa: CASSYGKDTEAFF
cdr3_nt: TGTGCCAGCAGTTACGGGAAGGACACTGAAGCTTTCTTT
v_call: TRBV7-9
clone_size: few
d_call: .
j_call: TRBJ1-1

cdr3_aa: CAWSLAGYEQYF
cdr3_nt: TGTGCCTGGAGTTTGGCAGGCTACGAGCAGTACTTC
v_call: TRBV30
clone_size: .
d_call: .
j_call: TRBJ2-7

cdr3_aa: CAWSSDYNEKLFF
cdr3_nt: TGTGCCTGGAGTTCCGACTACAATGAAAAACTGTTTTTT
v_call: TRBV30
clone_size: few
d_call: .
j_call: TRBJ1-4

cdr3_aa: CASSIGEYTEAFF
cdr3_nt: TGTGCCAGTAGTATCGGTGAATACACTGAAGCTTTCTTT
v_call: TRBV19
clone_size: .
d_call: .
j_call: TRBJ1-1

cdr3_aa: CASSYSNPGVLNEQFF
cdr3_nt: TGTGCCAGCAGTTACTCGAATCCGGGGGTCTTGAATGAGCAGTTCTTC
v_call: TRBV6-5
clone_size: .
d_call: .
j_call: TRBJ2-1

cdr3_aa: CSVGRGHNQPQHF
cdr3_nt: TGCAGCGTTGGCAGGGGTCATAATCAGCCCCAGCATTTT
v_call: TRBV29-1
clone_size: few
d_call: .
j_call: TRBJ1-5

cdr3_aa: CASSRQGKSGELFF
cdr3_nt: TGTGCCAGTAGTCGACAGGGGAAGTCCGGGGAGCTGTTTTTT
v_call: TRBV19
clone_size: .
d_call: TRBD1
j_call: TRBJ2-2

cdr3_aa: CASITTGTRNQPQHF
cdr3_nt: TGTGCCAGTATTACGACAGGGACACGCAATCAGCCCCAGCATTTT
v_call: TRBV6-1
clone_size: few
d_call: TRBD1
j_call: TRBJ1-5

cdr3_aa: CASSLTVNNEKLFF
cdr3_nt: TGCGCCAGCAGCCTGACAGTGAATAATGAAAAACTGTTTTTT
v_call: TRBV5-1
clone_size: .
d_call: .
j_call: TRBJ1-4

cdr3_aa: CSSSSTRGGRGGAYEQYF
cdr3_nt: TGTTCCAGCAGCTCCACCCGGGGGGGCAGGGGGGGTGCCTACGAGCAGTACTTC
v_call: TRBV7-9
clone_size: .
d_call: .
j_call: TRBJ2-7

cdr3_aa: CASSPTGGTYNEQFF
cdr3_nt: TGCGCCAGCAGCCCGACAGGGGGCACGTACAATGAGCAGTTCTTC
v_call: TRBV10-1
clone_size: .
d_call: TRBD1
j_call: TRBJ2-1

cdr3_aa: CASSVARTVLPYNEQFF
cdr3_nt: TGTGCCAGCAGCGTAGCCCGGACAGTCCTCCCGTACAATGAGCAGTTCTTC
v_call: TRBV9
clone_size: .
d_call: .
j_call: TRBJ2-1